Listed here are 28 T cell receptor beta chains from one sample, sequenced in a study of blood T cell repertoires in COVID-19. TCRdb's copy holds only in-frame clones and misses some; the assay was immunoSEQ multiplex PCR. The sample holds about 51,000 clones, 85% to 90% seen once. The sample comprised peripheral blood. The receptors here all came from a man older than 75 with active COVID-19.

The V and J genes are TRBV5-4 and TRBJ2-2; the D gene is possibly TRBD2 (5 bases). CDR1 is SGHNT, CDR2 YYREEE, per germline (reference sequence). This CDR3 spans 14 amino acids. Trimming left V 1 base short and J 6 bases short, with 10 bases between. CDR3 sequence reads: CASSLIATAGELFF. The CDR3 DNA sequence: TGTGCCAGCAGCTTGATAGCGACCGCCGGGGAGCTGTTTTTT.

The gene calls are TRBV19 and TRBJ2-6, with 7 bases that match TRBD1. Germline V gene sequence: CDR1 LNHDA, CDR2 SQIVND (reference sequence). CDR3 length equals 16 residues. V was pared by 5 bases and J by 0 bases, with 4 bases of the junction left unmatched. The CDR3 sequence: CASSSTGFSGANVLTF. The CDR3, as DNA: TGTGCCAGTAGTTCGACAGGGTTCTCTGGGGCCAACGTCCTGACTTTC.

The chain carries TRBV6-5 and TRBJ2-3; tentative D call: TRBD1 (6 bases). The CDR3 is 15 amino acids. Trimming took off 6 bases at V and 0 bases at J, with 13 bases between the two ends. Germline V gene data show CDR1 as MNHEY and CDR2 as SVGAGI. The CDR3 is CASSAGVLSTDTQYF. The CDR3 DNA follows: TGTGCCAGCAGCGCAGGGGTCCTTAGCACAGATACGCAGTATTTT.

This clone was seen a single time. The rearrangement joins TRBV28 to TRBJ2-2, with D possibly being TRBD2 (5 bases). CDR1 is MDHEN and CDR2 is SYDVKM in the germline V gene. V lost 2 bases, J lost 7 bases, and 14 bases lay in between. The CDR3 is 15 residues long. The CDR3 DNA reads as TGTGCCAGCAGTTTAAGGTCTGGAGGTATCGGGGAGCTGTTTTTT. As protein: CASSLRSGGIGELFF.

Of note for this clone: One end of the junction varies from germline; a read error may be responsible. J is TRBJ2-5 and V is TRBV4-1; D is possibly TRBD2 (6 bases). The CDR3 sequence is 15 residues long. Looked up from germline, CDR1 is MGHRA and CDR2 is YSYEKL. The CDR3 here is CASSQEGGREEAQYF. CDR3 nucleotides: TGCGCCAGCAGCCAAGAGGGGGGTAGGGAAGAGGCCCAGTACTTC.

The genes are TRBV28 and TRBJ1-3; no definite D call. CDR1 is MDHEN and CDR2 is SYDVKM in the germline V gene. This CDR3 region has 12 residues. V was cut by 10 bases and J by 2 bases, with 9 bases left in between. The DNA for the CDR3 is TGTGCCACCTTAGAGGCTGGAAACACCATATATTTT. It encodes CATLEAGNTIYF.

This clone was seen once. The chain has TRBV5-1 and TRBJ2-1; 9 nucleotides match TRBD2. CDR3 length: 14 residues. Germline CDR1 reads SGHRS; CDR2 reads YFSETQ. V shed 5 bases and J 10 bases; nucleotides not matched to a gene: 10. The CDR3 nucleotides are TGCGCCAGCAGGCGGGCGGGAGGGTACGAGGAGCAGTTCTTC. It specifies CASRRAGGYEEQFF. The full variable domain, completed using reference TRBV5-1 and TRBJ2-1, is KAGVTQTPRYLIKTRGQQVTLSCSPISGHRSVSWYQQTPGQGLQFLFEYFSETQRNKGNFPGRFSGRQFSNSRSEMNVSTLELGDSALYLCASRRAGGYEEQFFGPGTRLTVL.

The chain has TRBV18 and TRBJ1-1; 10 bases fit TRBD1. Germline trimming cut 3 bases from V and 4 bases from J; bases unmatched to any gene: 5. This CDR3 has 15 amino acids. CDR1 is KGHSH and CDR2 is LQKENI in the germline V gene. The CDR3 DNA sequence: TGTGCCAGCTCACCTAGACAGGGGGCGCGCACTGAAGCTTTCTTT. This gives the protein CASSPRQGARTEAFF.

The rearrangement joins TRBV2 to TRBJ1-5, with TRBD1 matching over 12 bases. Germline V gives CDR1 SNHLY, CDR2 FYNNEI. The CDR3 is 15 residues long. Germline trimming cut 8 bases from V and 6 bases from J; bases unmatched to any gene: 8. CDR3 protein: CASGPGTGGSQPQHF. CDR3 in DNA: TGTGCCAGCGGCCCCGGGACAGGGGGCTCTCAGCCCCAGCATTTT.

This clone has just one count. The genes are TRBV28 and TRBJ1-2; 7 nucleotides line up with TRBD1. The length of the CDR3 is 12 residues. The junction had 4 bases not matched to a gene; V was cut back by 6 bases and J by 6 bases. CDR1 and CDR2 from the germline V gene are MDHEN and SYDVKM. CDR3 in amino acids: CASRPTGDGYTF. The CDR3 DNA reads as TGTGCCAGCAGACCAACAGGGGATGGCTACACCTTC.

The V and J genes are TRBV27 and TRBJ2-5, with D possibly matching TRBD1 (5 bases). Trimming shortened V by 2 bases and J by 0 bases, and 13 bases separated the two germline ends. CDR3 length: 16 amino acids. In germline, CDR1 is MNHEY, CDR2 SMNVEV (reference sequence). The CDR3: CASSLGAAINQETQYF. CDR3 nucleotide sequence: TGTGCCAGCAGTTTAGGGGCAGCCATTAACCAAGAGACCCAGTACTTC.

The CDR3 DNA sequence: TGTGCCAGCAGTTTTCTCCTAGCGGGAGGGGCTAGAGAGACCCAGTACTTC. Translation gives CASSFLLAGGARETQYF. The chain links TRBV27 to TRBJ2-5; 12 bases line up with TRBD2. The CDR3 loop spans 17 amino acids. Unmatched junction bases numbered 9, after V lost 3 bases and J lost 4 bases. Germline V gives CDR1 MNHEY, CDR2 SMNVEV (reference sequence).

CDR3 nucleotide sequence: TGTGCCAGCAGCGGGGACTACGAGCAGTACTTC. Protein: CASSGDYEQYF. The V and J genes are TRBV2 and TRBJ2-7; weak D call: TRBD2 (5 bases). Germline CDR1 is SNHLY and CDR2 is FYNNEI. Between the trimmed V and J ends, which lost 6 bases and 3 bases, there was a span of 6 bases. CDR3 size: 11 residues.

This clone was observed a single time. The CDR3 DNA follows: TGTGCCAGCAGCCAAGATAAGGGGGAAAACATTCAGTACTTC. It specifies CASSQDKGENIQYF. V is TRBV3-1 (or the pseudogene TRBV3-2) and J is TRBJ2-4; D perhaps matches TRBD1 (6 bases). The V gene lost 0 bases and the J gene lost 5 bases, with 8 bases spanning the gap. The V gene's germline CDR1 is LGHDT and CDR2 YNNKEL (reference sequence). The CDR3 covers 14 residues.

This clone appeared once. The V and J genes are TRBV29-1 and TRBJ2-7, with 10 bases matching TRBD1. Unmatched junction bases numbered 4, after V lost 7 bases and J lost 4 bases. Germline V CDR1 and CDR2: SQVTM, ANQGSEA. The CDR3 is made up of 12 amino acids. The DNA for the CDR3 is TGCAGCGGGGGGGACAGGGGTTACGAGCAGTACTTC. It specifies CSGGDRGYEQYF.

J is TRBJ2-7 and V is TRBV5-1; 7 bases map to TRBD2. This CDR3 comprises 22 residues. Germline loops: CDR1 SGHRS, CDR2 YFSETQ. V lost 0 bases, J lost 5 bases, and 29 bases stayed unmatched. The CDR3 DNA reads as TGCGCCAGCAGCTTGGGGAGGCCTTTGGGCCACACCACTAGCGTCAGTCCCGACGAGCAGTACTTC. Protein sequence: CASSLGRPLGHTTSVSPDEQYF.

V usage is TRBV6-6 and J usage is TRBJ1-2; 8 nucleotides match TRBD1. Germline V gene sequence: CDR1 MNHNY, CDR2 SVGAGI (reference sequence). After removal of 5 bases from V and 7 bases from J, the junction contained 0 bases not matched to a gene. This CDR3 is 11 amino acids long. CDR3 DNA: TGTGCCAGCAGTACAGGGGGTGGCTACACCTTC. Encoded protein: CASSTGGGYTF.

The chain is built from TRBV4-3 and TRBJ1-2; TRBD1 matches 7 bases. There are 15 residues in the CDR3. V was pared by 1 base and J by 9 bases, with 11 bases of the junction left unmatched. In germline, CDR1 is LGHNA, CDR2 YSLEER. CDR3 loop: CASSQGNNRGDRYTF. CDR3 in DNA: TGCGCCAGCAGCCAAGGAAATAACAGGGGTGATCGCTACACCTTC.

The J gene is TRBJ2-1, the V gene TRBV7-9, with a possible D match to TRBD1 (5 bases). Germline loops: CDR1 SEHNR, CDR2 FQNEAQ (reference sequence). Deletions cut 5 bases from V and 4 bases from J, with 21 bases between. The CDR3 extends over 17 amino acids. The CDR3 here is CASSRKFREGVYNEQFF. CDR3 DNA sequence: TGTGCCAGCAGCCGAAAATTTAGGGAAGGGGTATACAATGAGCAGTTCTTC.

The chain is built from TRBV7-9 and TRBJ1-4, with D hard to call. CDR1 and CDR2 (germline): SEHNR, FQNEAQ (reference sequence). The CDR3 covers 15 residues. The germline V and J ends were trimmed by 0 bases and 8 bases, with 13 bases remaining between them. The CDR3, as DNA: TGTGCCAGCAGCTTAGCTAACAGTATATACGAAAAACTGTTTTTT. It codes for CASSLANSIYEKLFF. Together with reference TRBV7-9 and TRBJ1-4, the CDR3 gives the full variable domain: DTGVSQNPRHKITKRGQNVTFRCDPISEHNRLYWYRQTLGQGPEFLTYFQNEAQLEKSRLLSDRFSAERPKGSFSTLEIQRTEQGDSAMYLCASSLANSIYEKLFFGSGTQLSVL.

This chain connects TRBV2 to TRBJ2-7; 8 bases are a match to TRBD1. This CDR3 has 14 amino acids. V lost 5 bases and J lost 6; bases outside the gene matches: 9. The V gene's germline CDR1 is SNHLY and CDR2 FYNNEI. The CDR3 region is CASSPGQAGGEQYF. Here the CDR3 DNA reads TGTGCCAGCAGTCCGGGACAGGCGGGCGGCGAGCAGTACTTC.

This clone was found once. CDR3 protein: CASSWGQGVGEQYF. CDR3 in DNA: TGTGCCAGCAGCTGGGGACAGGGAGTGGGTGAGCAGTACTTC. The chain has TRBV5-8 and TRBJ2-7, with TRBD1 identical over 9 bases. CDR1 is SGHTS and CDR2 is YDEGEE in the germline V gene. Trimming at V came to 3 bases and at J to 7 bases, leaving 8 bases not matched to a gene. The CDR3 totals 14 residues.

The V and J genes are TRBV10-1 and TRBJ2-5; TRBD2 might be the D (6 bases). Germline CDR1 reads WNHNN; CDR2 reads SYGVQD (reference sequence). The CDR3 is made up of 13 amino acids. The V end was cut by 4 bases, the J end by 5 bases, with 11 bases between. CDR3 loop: CASSAGEEETQYF. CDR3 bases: TGCGCCAGCAGTGCCGGGGAGGAGGAGACCCAGTACTTC.

DNA of the CDR3: TGTGCCAGCAGCTTGAGGGGACAGGGTAGAGAGACCCAGTACTTC. It encodes CASSLRGQGRETQYF. V and J are TRBV5-6 and TRBJ2-5, with 9 bases identical to TRBD1. Per germline, CDR1 SGHDT and CDR2 YYEEEE. This CDR3 has 15 amino acids. Trimming at V came to 1 base and at J to 4 bases, leaving 5 bases not matched to a gene.

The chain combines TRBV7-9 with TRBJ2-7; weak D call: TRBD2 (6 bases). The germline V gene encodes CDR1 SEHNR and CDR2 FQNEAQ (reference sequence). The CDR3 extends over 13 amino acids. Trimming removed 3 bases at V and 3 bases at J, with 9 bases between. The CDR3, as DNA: TGTGCCAGCAGCTTGGGACTTAACTACGAGCAGTACTTC. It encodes CASSLGLNYEQYF.

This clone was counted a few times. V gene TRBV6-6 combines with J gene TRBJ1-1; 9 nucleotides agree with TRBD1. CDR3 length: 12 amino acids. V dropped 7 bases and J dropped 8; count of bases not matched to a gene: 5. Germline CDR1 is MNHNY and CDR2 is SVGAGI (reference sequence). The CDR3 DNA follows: TGTGCCAGCAACTACAGGGGGCGCGAAGCTTTCTTT. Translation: CASNYRGREAFF.

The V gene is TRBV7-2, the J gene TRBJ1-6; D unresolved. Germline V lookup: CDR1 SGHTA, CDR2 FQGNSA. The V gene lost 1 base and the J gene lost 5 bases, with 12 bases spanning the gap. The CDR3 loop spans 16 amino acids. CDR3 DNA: TGTGCCAGCAGCTTAGGAGTGGGAGATAATAATTCACCCCTCCACTTT. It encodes CASSLGVGDNNSPLHF.

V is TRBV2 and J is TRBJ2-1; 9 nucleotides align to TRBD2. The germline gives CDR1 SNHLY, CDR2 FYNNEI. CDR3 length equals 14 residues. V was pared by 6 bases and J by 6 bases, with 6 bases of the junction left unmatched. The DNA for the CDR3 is TGTGCCAGCAGAGGGGGACTAGCTGCCAATGAGCAGTTCTTC. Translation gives CASRGGLAANEQFF.